The present entry profiles one T cell receptor beta chain with its context. The sample belongs to a study of T cells after somatic rescue of genetic block. V lost 7 bases and J 5 bases, leaving 23 bases between the germline ends. This CDR3 has 16 amino acids. Germline CDR1 is LNHDA and CDR2 is SQIVND (reference sequence). TCRdb keeps only in-frame clones here, not all; method: immunoSEQ multiplex PCR. The repertoire has roughly 14,000 clones, roughly two thirds of them found once; the top ten carry 13% to 15%. The source of this sequence is a boy younger than 18. Sample: peripheral blood mononuclear cells (PBMCs). This rearrangement joins TRBV19 to TRBJ2-5; D tentatively reads TRBD1 or TRBD2 (6 bases each). The DNA for the CDR3 is TGTGCCAGTAAGGGGGGACCACATTGGAAGGCGGAGACCCAGTACTTC. Amino acids: CASKGGPHWKAETQYF.